This T cell receptor beta chain was obtained from a study of blood T cell repertoires in COVID-19. Trimming pared 4 bases from V and 5 bases from J, leaving 11 bases between. Germline CDR1 reads KGHDR; CDR2 reads SFDVKD. This CDR3 is 14 amino acids long. Here immunoSEQ multiplex PCR was the method, and the copy in TCRdb shows in-frame clones only, minus some. The sample holds approximately 140,000 clones, 85% to 90% seen once. The sample taken for sequencing was peripheral blood. The receptor was derived from a man younger than 30 with COVID-19, enrolled during active disease. The chain recombines TRBV24-1 with TRBJ2-1, with D possibly being TRBD1 (6 bases). For the CDR3, the DNA is TGTGCCACCAGTGACCACGGACAGAACAATGAGCAGTTCTTC. Encoded protein: CATSDHGQNNEQFF.